Presented here are 17 T cell receptor beta chains from one specimen sequenced in a study of T cells in localized non-small cell lung cancer. Assay used: immunoSEQ multiplex PCR; TCRdb lists only in-frame clones, some missing. The sample has tens of thousands of clones, about four fifths seen once. The specimen was peripheral blood, collected before any cancer treatment. These receptors were collected from a man between 40 and 69 years old with stage I lung adenocarcinoma.

The gene calls are TRBV10-1 and TRBJ2-1; 8 bases agree with TRBD1. Unmatched junction bases numbered 5, after V lost 3 bases and J lost 7 bases. The germline CDR1 and CDR2 sequences are WNHNN and SYGVQD (reference sequence). This CDR3 region has 14 residues. CDR3 protein: CASSDRQGWNEQFF. The CDR3 DNA is TGCGCCAGCAGTGATCGACAGGGGTGGAATGAGCAGTTCTTC.

V gene TRBV18 combines with J gene TRBJ2-3; D gene ambiguous. V shed 6 bases and J shed 1 base, with 11 bases lying between them. Germline V gene data show CDR1 as KGHSH and CDR2 as LQKENI. There are 14 residues in the CDR3. CDR3 sequence reads: CASSEQARTDTQYF. CDR3 nucleotides: TGTGCCAGCTCCGAGCAAGCTCGCACAGATACGCAGTATTTT.

The rearrangement joins TRBV4-3 to TRBJ1-1; D unclear. V lost 0 bases to trimming and J lost 11 bases, with 13 bases between them. Germline V gives CDR1 LGHNA, CDR2 YSLEER. The CDR3 length is 13 residues. Here the CDR3 DNA reads TGCGCCAGCAGCCAAGATATTAAAAATAAGGCTTTCTTT. Translation: CASSQDIKNKAFF.

The chain couples TRBV7-3 to TRBJ1-1; possibly TRBD1 for D (6 bases). The germline V gene encodes CDR1 SGHTA and CDR2 FQGTGA. The CDR3 contains 15 residues. Trimming took 5 bases from V and 0 from J, leaving 13 bases between them. The CDR3 DNA reads TGTGCCAGCAGCCTTCAGGGGTCAATGAACACTGAAGCTTTCTTT. This encodes CASSLQGSMNTEAFF.

The rearrangement joins TRBV7-3 to TRBJ2-7; 9 bases match TRBD1. The V and J ends lost 2 bases and 5 bases, in that order; junction bases with no gene match: 7. The CDR3 spans 15 residues. Germline V CDR1 and CDR2: SGHTA, FQGTGA. This CDR3 reads CASSLGGQGIDEQYF. Here the CDR3 DNA reads TGTGCCAGCAGCTTAGGCGGACAGGGGATAGACGAGCAGTACTTC. The entire variable domain, with the rest obtained from reference TRBV7-3 and TRBJ2-7, is as follows: GAGVSQTPSNKVTEKGKYVELRCDPISGHTALYWYRQSLGQGPEFLIYFQGTGAADDSGLPNDRFFAVRPEGSVSTLKIQRTERGDSAVYLCASSLGGQGIDEQYFGPGTRLTVT.

The V and J genes are TRBV11-2 and TRBJ2-1, with D unclear. Between the trimmed V and J ends, which lost 5 bases and 6 bases, there was a span of 23 bases. This CDR3 has 17 residues. CDR1 and CDR2 (germline): SGHAT, FQNNGV. Written as DNA, the CDR3 is TGTGCCAGCAGCCCCCCCAAACTAAGCGTCAGTGGCAATGAGCAGTTCTTC. It encodes CASSPPKLSVSGNEQFF.

CDR3 sequence: CASSGQGFSTDTQYF. The CDR3 coding sequence is TGTGCCAGCAGCGGACAGGGGTTTTCGACGGATACGCAGTATTTT. The chain employs TRBV2 and TRBJ2-3, with 9 nucleotides matching TRBD1. The ends lost 6 bases at V and 6 bases at J; junction bases unmatched: 10. CDR3 size: 15 residues. Germline V gene sequence: CDR1 SNHLY, CDR2 FYNNEI.

J is TRBJ2-1 and V is TRBV9; TRBD2 aligns across 7 bases. The CDR3 consists of 15 residues. V lost 1 base and J lost 9; bases outside the gene matches: 10. CDR1 is SGDLS and CDR2 is YYNGEE in the germline V gene. The CDR3: CASSVMGGGLGEQFF. CDR3 in DNA: TGTGCCAGCAGCGTAATGGGGGGAGGGTTGGGTGAGCAGTTCTTC.

This chain connects TRBV7-8 to TRBJ2-1, with 7 positions matching TRBD1. V shed 1 base, J shed 7 bases, and the junction held 1 base outside the gene matches. This CDR3 has 13 residues. The germline V gene encodes CDR1 SGHVS and CDR2 FQNEAQ. In nucleotides, the CDR3 is TGTGCCAGCAGCTTAGACAGGGGTAATGAGCAGTTCTTC. This encodes CASSLDRGNEQFF.

This chain connects TRBV6-1 to TRBJ2-7; 11 bases agree with TRBD1. CDR3 size: 14 residues. V dropped 7 bases and J dropped 5; count of bases not matched to a gene: 7. From germline, CDR1 is MNHNS and CDR2 SASEGT. The CDR3 coding sequence is TGTGCCAGCACCGAACGGACAGGGGGCGACGAGCAGTACTTC. Its protein product is CASTERTGGDEQYF.

This rearrangement joins TRBV5-5 to TRBJ2-7; D unresolved. The V end was cut by 3 bases, the J end by 2 bases, with 9 bases between. CDR1 is SGHKS, CDR2 YYEKEE, per germline (reference sequence). The CDR3 contains 13 residues. CDR3 nucleotides: TGTGCCAGCAGCTACGGATCGACCTACGAGCAGTACTTC. As protein: CASSYGSTYEQYF.

The chain uses TRBV4-1 and TRBJ2-1, with D perhaps matching TRBD2 (6 bases). Trimming cost V 4 bases and J 9 bases, with 10 bases left between them. In germline, CDR1 is MGHRA, CDR2 YSYEKL. This CDR3 comprises 12 residues. CDR3 coding DNA: TGCGCCAGCAGCCTTATCGGGGGTGAGCAGTTCTTC. Translation: CASSLIGGEQFF.

The CDR3 is CASSLQTGNTGELFF. CDR3 DNA sequence: TGTGCCAGCAGCCTCCAGACAGGGAACACCGGGGAGCTGTTTTTT. The chain is built from TRBV7-2 and TRBJ2-2; perhaps TRBD1 as D (6 bases). The germline gives CDR1 SGHTA, CDR2 FQGNSA. The CDR3 runs 15 residues. V gave up 5 bases and J gave up 1 base, with 11 bases separating them.

The J gene is TRBJ1-5, the V gene TRBV19, with a weak D call TRBD1 (6 bases). V was pared by 6 bases and J by 0 bases, with 12 bases between. CDR1 is LNHDA and CDR2 is SQIVND in the germline V gene (reference sequence). There are 15 residues in the CDR3. The CDR3 region is CASRSSGASNQPQHF. Here the CDR3 DNA reads TGTGCCAGTAGATCCTCAGGGGCTAGCAATCAGCCCCAGCATTTT. The whole variable domain, remainder taken from reference TRBV19 and TRBJ1-5, is DGGITQSPKYLFRKEGQNVTLSCEQNLNHDAMYWYRQDPGQGLRLIYYSQIVNDFQKGDIAEGYSVSREKKESFPLTVTSAQKNPTAFYLCASRSSGASNQPQHFGDGTRLSIL.

The CDR3 nucleotides are TGTGCCAGCAGTTTATTACAGTTTTACTACGAGCAGTACTTC. Protein product: CASSLLQFYYEQYF. The chain uses TRBV28 and TRBJ2-7; D is unclear. V dropped 1 base and J dropped 3 bases, with 10 bases sitting between them. This CDR3 comprises 14 residues. CDR1 MDHEN and CDR2 SYDVKM come from the germline V gene.

The V call is TRBV6-5, the J call TRBJ1-4, with TRBD1 as a possible D gene (5 bases). The V gene lost 10 bases and the J gene lost 0 bases, with 12 bases spanning the gap. Germline V lookup: CDR1 MNHEY, CDR2 SVGAGI. This CDR3 has 14 residues. CDR3 amino acids: CATRGAATNEKLFF. The CDR3, as DNA: TGTGCCACCAGAGGGGCCGCAACTAATGAAAAACTGTTTTTT.

The chain carries TRBV10-3 and TRBJ1-3; TRBD1 might be the D (5 bases). The CDR3 extends over 14 amino acids. V was trimmed by 7 bases and J by 9 bases, leaving 19 bases between them. Looked up from germline, CDR1 is ENHRY and CDR2 is SYGVKD. This CDR3 is CAINEGRNVGTIYF. DNA for the CDR3: TGTGCCATCAACGAGGGACGGAACGTGGGCACCATATATTTT.